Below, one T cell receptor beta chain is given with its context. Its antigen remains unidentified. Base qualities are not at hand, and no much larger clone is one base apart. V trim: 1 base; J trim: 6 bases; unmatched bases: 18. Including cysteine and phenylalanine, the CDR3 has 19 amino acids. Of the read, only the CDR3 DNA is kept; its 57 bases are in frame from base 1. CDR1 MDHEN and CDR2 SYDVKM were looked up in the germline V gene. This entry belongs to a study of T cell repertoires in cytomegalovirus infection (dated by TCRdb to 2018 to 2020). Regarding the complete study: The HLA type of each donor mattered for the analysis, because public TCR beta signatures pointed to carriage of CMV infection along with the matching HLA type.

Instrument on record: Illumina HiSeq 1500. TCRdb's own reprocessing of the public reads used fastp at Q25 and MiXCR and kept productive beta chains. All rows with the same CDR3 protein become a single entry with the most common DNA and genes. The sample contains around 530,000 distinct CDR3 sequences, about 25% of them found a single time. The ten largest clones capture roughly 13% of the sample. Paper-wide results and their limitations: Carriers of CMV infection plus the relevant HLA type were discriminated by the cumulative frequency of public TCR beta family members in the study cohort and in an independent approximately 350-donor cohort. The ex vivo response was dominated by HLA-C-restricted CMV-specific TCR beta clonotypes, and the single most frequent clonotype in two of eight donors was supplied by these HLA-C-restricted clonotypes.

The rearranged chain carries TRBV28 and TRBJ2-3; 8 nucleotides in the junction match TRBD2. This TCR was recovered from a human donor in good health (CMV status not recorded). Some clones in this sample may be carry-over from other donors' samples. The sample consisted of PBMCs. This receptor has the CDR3 CASSLFRGRRRDQRDTQYF. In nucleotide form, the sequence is TGTGCCAGCAGTTTATTTCGCGGGAGGAGGAGGGACCAACGGGATACGCAGTATTTT.